The 8 T cell receptor beta chains below all came from one sample that was sequenced in a study of shared clonotypes between healthy human individuals. Clones were sequenced by immunoSEQ multiplex PCR, and TCRdb holds only the in-frame ones, with some missing. This repertoire shows about 2.1 million clones, about 93% found once; its top ten account for about 1.7%. The naive CD8 fraction comprised CD45RO-negative cells positively selected for CCR7 and excluded terminally differentiated effector memory CD45RA+ cells. Sequenced: naive CD8+ T cells from PBMCs. The receptors stem from a man between 18 and 29 years old in good health. Some clones in this sample may be carry-over from other donors' samples.

The chain links TRBV5-5 to TRBJ2-7, with 11 bases fitting TRBD1. Looked up from germline, CDR1 is SGHKS and CDR2 is YYEKEE (reference sequence). The J segment lost 10 bases and the V segment lost 1 base, leaving 10 bases of the junction unmatched. The CDR3 runs 15 residues. This chain's CDR3 is CASSLTQRTGGEQYF. The CDR3 bases are TGTGCCAGCAGCTTGACACAAAGGACAGGGGGCGAACAGTACTTC. Filled out from reference TRBV5-5 and TRBJ2-7, the complete variable domain reads DAGVTQSPTHLIKTRGQQVTLRCSPISGHKSVSWYQQVLGQGPQFIFQYYEKEERGRGNFPDRFSARQFPNYSSELNVNALLLGDSALYLCASSLTQRTGGEQYFGPGTRLTVT.

This clone has just one count. The chain couples TRBV11-2 to TRBJ2-7; D possibly corresponds to TRBD2 (6 bases). This CDR3 contains 12 residues. CDR1 and CDR2 (germline): SGHAT, FQNNGV. V was trimmed by 3 bases and J by 6 bases, leaving 9 bases between them. The CDR3 DNA reads TGTGCCAGCAGCTTTCTCGGGAGCGAGCAGTACTTC. Translating it yields CASSFLGSEQYF.

A word on this clone: At one boundary the junction diverges from the germline segment, which might be a read error. The chain is built from TRBV28 and TRBJ2-4, with 8 bases that match TRBD2. The germline CDR1 and CDR2 sequences are MDHEN and SYDVKM. CDR3 length: 12 residues. The CDR3 sequence: CASSSRGGVISF. CDR3 in DNA: TGTGCCAGCAGTTCCCGGGGGGGCGTCATTTCCTTC.

The V call is TRBV6-5, the J call TRBJ2-2; D is unclear. Trimming removed 2 bases at V and 4 bases at J, with 14 bases between. CDR1 and CDR2 from the germline V gene are MNHEY and SVGAGI. The CDR3 runs 16 residues. The CDR3 is CASSYVKGIATGELFF. The CDR3 DNA reads TGTGCCAGCAGTTACGTTAAAGGTATCGCCACCGGGGAGCTGTTTTTT.

The CDR3 DNA sequence: TGTGCCAGCAGTTACGTGGCGGAGGACTACAATGAGCAGTTCTTC. Amino acid sequence: CASSYVAEDYNEQFF. The chain carries TRBV6-5 and TRBJ2-1; D possibly corresponds to TRBD2 (5 bases). The CDR3 totals 15 residues. CDR1 is MNHEY, CDR2 SVGAGI, per germline. The germline V and J ends were trimmed by 2 bases and 3 bases, with 11 bases remaining between them.

This chain links TRBV30 with TRBJ1-4; 8 bases are a match to TRBD1. This CDR3 contains 15 residues. Unmatched junction bases numbered 6, after V lost 1 base and J lost 5 bases. Germline CDR1 and CDR2: GTSNPN and SVGIG (reference sequence). DNA for the CDR3: TGTGCCTGGAGTGGGACAGGGATCCGAAATGAAAAACTGTTTTTT. Protein sequence: CAWSGTGIRNEKLFF. Full variable domain (rest looked up from reference TRBV30 and TRBJ1-4): SQTIHQWPATLVQPVGSPLSLECTVEGTSNPNLYWYRQAAGRGLQLLFYSVGIGQISSEVPQNLSASRPQDRQFILSSKKLLLSDSGFYLCAWSGTGIRNEKLFFGSGTQLSVL.

This chain links TRBV7-9 with TRBJ2-3; TRBD2 agrees at 13 bases. J gave up 5 bases and V 7 bases, and 12 bases lay outside the gene matches. CDR1 is SEHNR and CDR2 is FQNEAQ in the germline V gene (reference sequence). The CDR3 has 17 residues. CDR3 coding DNA: TGTGCCAGCATAGTACTAGCGGGAGGGCCCCTCCAAGATACGCAGTATTTT. Its translation: CASIVLAGGPLQDTQYF. Looking up the rest from reference TRBV7-9 and TRBJ2-3 gives the full variable domain: DTGVSQNPRHKITKRGQNVTFRCDPISEHNRLYWYRQTLGQGPEFLTYFQNEAQLEKSRLLSDRFSAERPKGSFSTLEIQRTEQGDSAMYLCASIVLAGGPLQDTQYFGPGTRLTVL.

This clone was found a few times. Other DNA sequences within the sample encode an identical CDR3. The chain joins TRBV27 to TRBJ1-2; maybe TRBD1 (5 bases). Germline loops: CDR1 MNHEY, CDR2 SMNVEV (reference sequence). The germline V and J ends were trimmed by 2 bases and 4 bases, with 8 bases remaining between them. The CDR3 has 13 residues. The CDR3 DNA reads as TGTGCCAGCAGTTTAGGGGGTGGCTATGGCTACACCTTC. It is translated as CASSLGGGYGYTF.